A selection of T cell receptor beta chains follows, all from one sample in a study of control samples from healthy donors and cancer patients. Assay: immunoSEQ multiplex PCR; the TCRdb copy retains only in-frame clones and omits some. The sample lists around 2,300 clones, 95% to 98% occurring once. The sample consisted of PBMCs. Receptors originate from a man aged 70 or older with head and neck cancer. Each CDR3 is given with its conserved first and last residue. The order of the fields is D gene, clone size, V gene, J gene, CDR3 protein, CDR3 DNA. The D gene is left open where the match is weak. For some rows the clone size is stated as once, few or many, or as a class when expanded; others skip it.

-,-,TRBV27,TRBJ1-6,CASSGSSRFSYNSPLHF,TGTGCCAGCAGTGGCAGCTCAAGGTTCTCCTATAATTCACCCCTCCACTTT
-,-,TRBV7-9,TRBJ1-3,CASSLGGARSGNTIYF,TGTGCCAGCAGCCTAGGGGGGGCGAGATCTGGAAACACCATATATTTT
-,-,TRBV6-5,TRBJ1-1,CASTTQGWTEAFF,TGTGCCAGCACCACCCAGGGTTGGACTGAAGCTTTCTTT
TRBD2,-,TRBV2,TRBJ2-1,CASCSGSSNEQFF,TGTGCCAGCTGTAGCGGGAGTAGTAATGAGCAGTTCTTC
-,-,TRBV7-2,TRBJ1-1,CASSAGTVNTEAFF,TGTGCCAGCAGCGCCGGGACGGTGAACACTGAAGCTTTCTTT
-,-,TRBV6-5,TRBJ2-7,CASGDPGLLYEQYF,TGTGCCAGCGGCGACCCCGGACTGCTCTACGAGCAGTACTTC
TRBD1,-,TRBV19,TRBJ1-2,CASSIGKRQGAGYTF,TGTGCCAGTAGTATAGGAAAGAGACAGGGCGCTGGCTACACCTTC
-,-,TRBV7-9,TRBJ2-5,CASSLTSGGMETQYF,TGTGCCAGCAGCTTAACCTCTGGGGGGATGGAGACCCAGTACTTC
-,-,TRBV2,TRBJ2-7,CASILEYEQYF,TGTGCCAGCATTCTTGAATACGAGCAGTACTTC
-,-,TRBV6-1,TRBJ2-1,CASSEETKVKGEQFF,TGTGCCAGCAGTGAAGAGACAAAGGTGAAGGGTGAGCAGTTCTTC
TRBD2,-,TRBV5-1,TRBJ2-5,CASSYPGLAGLQETQYF,TGCGCCAGCAGCTACCCGGGACTAGCGGGGTTACAAGAGACCCAGTACTTC
-,once,TRBV5-4,TRBJ2-4,CASSNLADLAKNIQYF,TGTGCCAGCAGCAACCTAGCAGACCTAGCCAAAAACATTCAGTACTTC
-,-,TRBV5-1,TRBJ1-2,CASSLEQGGGYTF,TGCGCCAGCAGCTTGGAACAGGGTGGTGGCTACACCTTC
TRBD1,-,TRBV28,TRBJ2-6,CANWDRAGANVLTF,TGTGCCAACTGGGACAGGGCTGGGGCCAACGTCCTGACTTTC
TRBD1,-,TRBV10-3,TRBJ1-2,CAISGTGYYGYTF,TGTGCCATCAGCGGGACAGGGTACTATGGCTACACCTTC
-,-,TRBV27,TRBJ2-7,CASSPRTDTYEQYF,TGTGCCAGCAGTCCCCGGACGGATACCTACGAGCAGTACTTC
-,-,TRBV12-5,TRBJ2-7,CASGNPSTATYEQYF,TGTGCTAGTGGTAACCCTTCGACTGCTACCTACGAGCAGTACTTC
-,-,TRBV27,TRBJ2-5,CASTSGAGRETQYF,TGTGCCAGCACCTCGGGGGCAGGGAGAGAGACCCAGTACTTC
-,-,TRBV27,TRBJ2-4,CASWGEERNIQYF,TGTGCCAGCTGGGGCGAGGAGCGAAACATTCAGTACTTC
TRBD2,-,TRBV9,TRBJ2-1,CASSPRSGGANEQFF,TGTGCCAGCAGCCCCCGGTCGGGGGGGGCCAATGAGCAGTTCTTC
TRBD2,-,TRBV3-1/TRBV3-2,TRBJ2-2,CASSQGYGLAGGELFF,TGTGCCAGCAGCCAAGGCTATGGACTAGCGGGCGGGGAGCTGTTTTTT
-,-,TRBV3-1/TRBV3-2,TRBJ2-1,CASSCWFPISSDNEQFF,TGTGCCAGCAGCTGCTGGTTTCCCATTTCTTCCGACAATGAGCAGTTCTTC
TRBD1,-,TRBV5-6,TRBJ2-6,CASSLQGAGANVLTF,TGTGCCAGCAGTTTACAGGGGGCTGGGGCCAACGTCCTGACTTTC
-,once,TRBV7-9,TRBJ1-2,CASNQYPVQGYTF,TGTGCCAGCAACCAATACCCTGTCCAGGGCTACACCTTC
-,-,TRBV2,TRBJ1-4,CASSRRGEKLFF,TGTGCCAGCAGCCGGAGGGGGGAAAAACTGTTTTTT
-,-,TRBV20-1,TRBJ1-6,CSASRLVGQVGFNSPLHF,TGCAGTGCTAGTCGCCTCGTGGGGCAGGTCGGCTTTAATTCACCCCTCCACTTT
-,-,TRBV5-1,TRBJ2-7,CASSAGTNRYEQYF,TGCGCCAGCAGCGCCGGGACGAACCGTTACGAGCAGTACTTC
-,once,TRBV11-2,TRBJ1-4,CASSLTPGSYSEKLFF,TGTGCCAGCAGCTTGACCCCAGGGAGTTATAGTGAAAAACTGTTTTTT
-,-,TRBV5-1,TRBJ2-7,CASSFKGGESEQYF,TGCGCCAGCAGCTTTAAAGGCGGAGAAAGCGAGCAGTACTTC
-,-,TRBV6-2/TRBV6-3,TRBJ1-1,CASSYFRVNTEAFF,TGTGCCAGCAGTTACTTCCGAGTGAACACTGAAGCTTTCTTT
TRBD1,-,TRBV2,TRBJ2-7,CASSSQGVLYEQYF,TGTGCCAGCAGTTCACAGGGGGTTTTGTACGAGCAGTACTTC
TRBD2,-,TRBV27,TRBJ2-7,CASSLWGGPYEQYF,TGTGCCAGCAGTTTATGGGGGGGACCCTACGAGCAGTACTTC
TRBD1,-,TRBV27,TRBJ1-5,CASSPSRGVGNQPQHF,TGTGCCAGCAGTCCGAGCAGGGGGGTTGGCAATCAGCCCCAGCATTTT
TRBD1,-,TRBV27,TRBJ1-6,CASRLTGTENSPLHF,TGTGCCAGCAGATTAACCGGGACAGAAAATTCACCCCTCCACTTT
-,-,TRBV2,TRBJ2-5,CASSEGVYQETQYF,TGTGCCAGCAGTGAAGGGGTATACCAAGAGACCCAGTACTTC
-,once,TRBV21-1,TRBJ1-2,CATGGRENYGYTF,TGTGCCACCGGAGGTAGAGAAAACTATGGCTACACCTTC
TRBD2,-,TRBV11-2,TRBJ2-7,CASSLSGRKHEQYF,TGTGCCAGCAGCCTTAGCGGGAGGAAGCACGAGCAGTACTTC
TRBD1,-,TRBV27,TRBJ1-5,CASSTQGGLNQPQHF,TGTGCCAGCAGTACACAGGGGGGTCTCAATCAGCCCCAGCATTTT
TRBD2,once,TRBV6-4,TRBJ2-1,CASSDSTGTRNNEQFF,TGTGCCAGCAGTGACTCAACCGGGACTAGAAACAATGAGCAGTTCTTC
TRBD1,-,TRBV24-1,TRBJ1-2,CATSPGTGVHGYTF,TGTGCCACCAGTCCCGGGACAGGGGTTCATGGCTACACCTTC
-,-,TRBV19,TRBJ2-1,CASSIDRQPSSYNEQFF,TGTGCCAGTAGTATTGATCGGCAGCCGAGCTCCTACAATGAGCAGTTCTTC
-,-,TRBV6-4,TRBJ2-5,CASSEGQTQYF,TGTGCCAGCAGTGAGGGGCAGACCCAGTACTTC
TRBD1,once,TRBV25-1,TRBJ1-3,CASLGPGQSSGNTIYF,TGTGCCAGCCTAGGACCGGGACAGAGCTCTGGAAACACCATATATTTT
-,-,TRBV2,TRBJ2-3,CASTRLRNTDTQYF,TGTGCCAGCACCCGACTCCGGAACACAGATACGCAGTATTTT
-,-,TRBV2,TRBJ1-5,CASSEQGQRSQHF,TGTGCCAGCAGCGAACAGGGTCAGCGGTCCCAGCATTTT
-,-,TRBV2,TRBJ1-4,CASRPIEGLNEKLFF,TGTGCCAGCAGACCAATTGAGGGACTTAATGAAAAACTGTTTTTT
-,-,TRBV16,TRBJ1-6,CASSQENREWGSPLHF,TGTGCCAGCAGCCAAGAAAACAGGGAATGGGGATCACCCCTCCACTTT